Detailed here is one T cell receptor beta chain. Its antigen is currently unknown. These data come from a study of T cell repertoires in cytomegalovirus infection. Whole-study results and caveats: Predominance within the ex vivo response was attributable to HLA-C-restricted CMV-specific TCR beta clonotypes.

CDR1 and CDR2 (germline): MNHNS, SASEGT. The ends were cut back, 5 bases at V and 4 bases at J, with 15 bases in the middle. This CDR3 is built from 15 residues. TCRdb re-derived calls from the reads in MiXCR, one entry per CDR3 protein. Among 160,000 or so distinct CDR3 sequences listed, roughly a fifth were seen once. This chain joins TRBV6-1 and TRBJ1-3; the D gene is possibly TRBD1 (5 bases). This clonotype was obtained from a human donor in good health (CMV status not recorded). Some clones in this sample may be carry-over from other donors' samples. Sequences were derived from CD8+ T cells from cultured PBMCs, sampled from culture after CMV antigen stimulation. CDR3 DNA sequence: TGTGCCAGCAGTCCCTCCGGGACGAACGGAAACACCATATATTTT. Translation gives CASSPSGTNGNTIYF.